What follows are 10 T cell receptor beta chains derived from one specimen sequenced in a study of blood T cell repertoires in COVID-19. The method was immunoSEQ multiplex PCR; TCRdb's version includes in-frame clones alone and lacks a portion of them. The sample holds about 160,000 clones, around 85% seen once. The specimen was peripheral blood. Every receptor here comes from a human donor with acute or convalescent COVID-19. The donor label of this sample is uncertain.

V usage is TRBV24-1 and J usage is TRBJ2-2, with D perhaps matching TRBD1 (5 bases). V was cut by 3 bases and J by 0 bases, with 10 bases left in between. The CDR3 is made up of 16 amino acids. Germline V lookup: CDR1 KGHDR, CDR2 SFDVKD. The CDR3 sequence: CATSDHRISNTGELFF. For the CDR3, the DNA is TGTGCCACCAGTGATCACAGGATTTCGAACACCGGGGAGCTGTTTTTT.

This clone has only one observation. The chain uses TRBV7-2 and TRBJ2-1, with D maybe TRBD1 (6 bases). This CDR3 is 15 amino acids long. CDR1 SGHTA and CDR2 FQGNSA come from the germline V gene. Trimming removed 1 base at V and 9 bases at J, with 16 bases between. The CDR3 DNA follows: TGTGCCAGCAGCTTAGTCCCTGAGACAGGAAGTGAGCAGTTCTTC. Its protein is CASSLVPETGSEQFF. The full variable domain, with the rest looked up from reference TRBV7-2 and TRBJ2-1, is GAGVSQSPSNKVTEKGKDVELRCDPISGHTALYWYRQSLGQGLEFLIYFQGNSAPDKSGLPSDRFSAERTGGSVSTLTIQRTQQEDSAVYLCASSLVPETGSEQFFGPGTRLTVL.

V is TRBV7-6 and J is TRBJ1-4; D may be TRBD1 (5 bases). CDR1 and CDR2 from the germline V gene are SGHVS and FNYEAQ. Trimming cost V 5 bases and J 0 bases, with 10 bases left between them. This CDR3 has 15 amino acids. The DNA of the CDR3 is TGTGCCAGCAGCCCGACAGTTGCAACTAATGAAAAACTGTTTTTT. Its protein is CASSPTVATNEKLFF. Looking up the rest from reference TRBV7-6 and TRBJ1-4 gives the full variable domain: GAGVSQSPRYKVTKRGQDVALRCDPISGHVSLYWYRQALGQGPEFLTYFNYEAQQDKSGLPNDRFSAERPEGSISTLTIQRTEQRDSAMYRCASSPTVATNEKLFFGSGTQLSVL.

The gene calls are TRBV7-9 and TRBJ2-3; the match to TRBD1 covers 7 bases. The CDR3 has 15 amino acids. From germline, CDR1 is SEHNR and CDR2 FQNEAQ (reference sequence). V trimming: 5 bases; J trimming: 4 bases; junction bases outside the gene matches: 9. CDR3 nucleotide sequence: TGTGCCAGCAGCCCCTACGAGGGGACAGCAGATACGCAGTATTTT. It specifies CASSPYEGTADTQYF.

This chain uses TRBV6-6 with TRBJ2-3; 11 bases agree with TRBD2. The CDR3 spans 14 residues. Germline trimming cut 7 bases from V and 4 bases from J; bases unmatched to any gene: 4. Germline V CDR1 and CDR2: MNHNY, SVGAGI (reference sequence). The CDR3 loop is CASIAGGRSDTQYF. CDR3 coding DNA: TGTGCCAGCATAGCGGGGGGGCGGTCAGATACGCAGTATTTT.

The gene calls are TRBV7-2 and TRBJ2-1; D might be TRBD1 (6 bases). The CDR3 spans 15 residues. Looked up from germline, CDR1 is SGHTA and CDR2 is FQGNSA. V lost 4 bases and J lost 0, with 10 bases in between. In nucleotides, the CDR3 is TGTGCCAGCAGCTCACAGGGTAGCTCCTACAATGAGCAGTTCTTC. As protein: CASSSQGSSYNEQFF.

V usage is TRBV19 and J usage is TRBJ1-5, with D perhaps matching TRBD1 (5 bases). The germline V gene encodes CDR1 LNHDA and CDR2 SQIVND (reference sequence). With 6 bases removed from V and 4 bases from J, the gap between germline ends came to 19 bases. The CDR3 loop spans 16 amino acids. The CDR3 loop reads CASSFIPKGKNQPQHF. The CDR3 nucleotides are TGTGCCAGTAGCTTTATTCCCAAGGGGAAGAATCAGCCCCAGCATTTT.

In nucleotides, the CDR3 is TGTGCCAGCAGTCCCACAGGGGGCTCGGCCTATGGCTACACCTTC. It translates to CASSPTGGSAYGYTF. J is TRBJ1-2 and V is TRBV6-5; 9 nucleotides align to TRBD1. The germline CDR1 and CDR2 sequences are MNHEY and SVGAGI. The length of the CDR3 is 15 residues. The junction had 8 bases not matched to a gene; V was cut back by 5 bases and J by 4 bases.

The gene calls are TRBV9 and TRBJ1-5, with 7 bases lining up with TRBD1. The V gene's germline CDR1 is SGDLS and CDR2 YYNGEE. This CDR3 has 15 amino acids. Trimming took 0 bases from V and 3 from J; bases not matched to a gene: 3. CDR3: CASSVGGQANQPQHF. DNA of the CDR3: TGTGCCAGCAGCGTAGGAGGACAGGCCAATCAGCCCCAGCATTTT. The full variable domain, completed using reference TRBV9 and TRBJ1-5, is DSGVTQTPKHLITATGQRVTLRCSPRSGDLSVYWYQQSLDQGLQFLIQYYNGEERAKGNILERFSAQQFPDLHSELNLSSLELGDSALYFCASSVGGQANQPQHFGDGTRLSIL.

V usage is TRBV19 and J usage is TRBJ1-1, with D maybe TRBD1 (5 bases). Between the trimmed V and J ends, which lost 4 bases and 1 base, there was a span of 10 bases. This CDR3 spans 14 amino acids. The germline V gene has CDR1 LNHDA and CDR2 SQIVND (reference sequence). The chain's CDR3 is CASSTRQQNTEAFF. The CDR3 DNA sequence: TGTGCCAGTAGTACCAGACAGCAGAACACTGAAGCTTTCTTT. Full variable domain (rest looked up from reference TRBV19 and TRBJ1-1): DGGITQSPKYLFRKEGQNVTLSCEQNLNHDAMYWYRQDPGQGLRLIYYSQIVNDFQKGDIAEGYSVSREKKESFPLTVTSAQKNPTAFYLCASSTRQQNTEAFFGQGTRLTVV.